This T cell receptor beta chain stems from a study of Ad26.COV2.S vaccination and SARS-CoV-2 variants. With regard to this clone: Its antigen is not identified.

Study observations and caveats: Substantial response breadth was reportedly seen for spike-specific CD8+ and CD4+ T cells after vaccination. Total T cell responses may have been underestimated by the TCR breadth and depth analyses. Greater spike-specific TCR breadth was seen in vaccine recipients than in placebo recipients.

Treatment denoted: about 20 received Ad26.COV2.S at low or high dose, single or two shots; roughly 5 received placebo; per-sample allocation not given. It was on day 63 after the first vaccine or placebo injection that samples were taken. Boston provided a donor who was an adult aged 18-55 years. The CDR3 is 15 residues long. V dropped 1 base and J dropped 12; count of bases not matched to a gene: 8. Germline assignment: CDR1 MDHEN and CDR2 SYDVKM. Measured with immunoSEQ multiplex PCR; TCRdb has only the in-frame clones, and not every one. This table has 350,000 to 600,000 clones, roughly nine tenths appearing once.

This chain uses TRBV28 with TRBJ2-1; 11 bases fit TRBD2. The receptor's source is a person aged 18-65 years who received the Ad26.COV2.S COVID-19 vaccine or a placebo. Sequenced here: peripheral blood, sampled in a trial of Ad26.COV2.S vaccine versus placebo. The chain's CDR3 is CASSLSGTSGVLQFF. As DNA, the CDR3 is TGTGCCAGCAGTTTATCGGGGACTAGCGGCGTGTTGCAGTTCTTC.